What follows are 27 T cell receptor beta chains derived from one specimen sequenced in a study of CD8+ T cells in alopecia areata (dated by TCRdb to 2016 to 2019). To prepare the library, the immunoSEQ multiplex PCR assay was applied. To provide template for TCR sequencing, every sample had RNA extracted and reverse transcribed into cDNA. What TCRdb holds here is the immuneACCESS table cut down to in-frame rearrangements. Part of the clones is not present; checked against another copy, under half of the missing clones reflect an unresolved V gene, and the others are unexplained. For this sample there are about 42,000 clones; about three fifths appear just once. The ten largest clones represent about a fifth of the sample. Explained via the paper, the time point label denotes: more than three weeks on oral tofacitinib. Taken with the paper, the label for treatment or condition translates to: oral pan-JAK inhibitor, 5-10 mg twice daily.

The source material was CD8+ T cells sorted from blood, sampled at week 4, from a patient treated with tofacitinib. These receptors were collected from a human donor with alopecia areata.

This sequence joins TRBV29-1 and TRBJ2-7; perhaps TRBD1 as D (5 bases). Per the germline V gene, CDR1 is SQVTM and CDR2 is ANQGSEA. CDR3 length: 11 amino acids. CDR3 sequence (DNA): TGCAGGGGGCTGGATCCCTACGAGCAGTACTTC. It codes for CRGLDPYEQYF.

The rearrangement links TRBV5-1 to TRBJ1-2; TRBD1 matches 12 bases. The V gene's germline CDR1 is SGHRS and CDR2 YFSETQ. This CDR3 region has 15 residues. V shed 1 base, J shed 6 bases, and the junction held 4 bases outside the gene matches. CDR3 amino acids: CASSLSRDRGHGYTF. CDR3 in DNA: TGCGCCAGCAGCTTGTCGCGGGACAGGGGGCATGGCTACACCTTC.

The chain carries TRBV27 and TRBJ1-2; possible D gene TRBD1, 5 bases. The CDR3 loop spans 14 amino acids. Per the germline V gene, CDR1 is MNHEY and CDR2 is SMNVEV (reference sequence). V lost 5 bases to trimming and J lost 5 bases, with 15 bases between them. In DNA form, the CDR3 reads TGTGCCAGCAGTACACTACCGGGACCATATGGCTACACCTTC. Encoded protein: CASSTLPGPYGYTF.

The chain has TRBV29-1 and TRBJ2-7; D not certain. This CDR3 contains 11 residues. Between the trimmed V and J ends, which lost 6 bases and 3 bases, there was a span of 9 bases. Germline CDR1 reads SQVTM; CDR2 reads ANQGSEA. The CDR3 nucleotides read TGCAGCGTCGCGTGGGGCTACGAGCAGTACTTC. It is translated as CSVAWGYEQYF.

The V call is TRBV5-6, the J call TRBJ2-7; unclear D gene. The CDR3 spans 13 residues. Deletions cut 4 bases from V and 7 bases from J, with 15 bases between. Germline CDR1 reads SGHDT; CDR2 reads YYEEEE. CDR3 sequence (DNA): TGTGCCAGCAGCATGAGGCGGCCATGGGAGCAGTACTTC. It specifies CASSMRRPWEQYF.

The rearrangement links TRBV25-1 to TRBJ2-7; TRBD2 might be the D (6 bases). The CDR3 runs 13 residues. Germline V CDR1 and CDR2: MGHDK, SYGVNS. The germline V and J ends were trimmed by 6 bases and 4 bases, with 13 bases remaining between them. Here the CDR3 reads CASRRGGQYEQYF. The CDR3 nucleotides are TGTGCCAGCAGGAGGGGAGGTCAGTACGAGCAGTACTTC.

The genes are TRBV25-1 and TRBJ2-7, with D tentatively TRBD1 (7 bases). Germline values: CDR1 MGHDK, CDR2 SYGVNS. The CDR3 extends over 12 amino acids. V was shortened by 5 bases and J by 3 bases, with 8 bases between the two germline ends. DNA of the CDR3: TGTGCCAGCAGTCAGGGGGGCTACGAGCAGTACTTC. Amino acid sequence: CASSQGGYEQYF.

The chain recombines TRBV4-3 with TRBJ1-5, with TRBD1 as a possible D gene (6 bases). Germline V gives CDR1 LGHNA, CDR2 YSLEER. Trimming left V 0 bases short and J 4 bases short, with 10 bases between. This CDR3 is built from 15 residues. The CDR3 DNA sequence: TGCGCCAGCAGCCAAGATGGGCAGGGGAATCAGCCCCAGCATTTT. Its translation: CASSQDGQGNQPQHF.

V is TRBV4-3 and J is TRBJ2-3; 8 positions match TRBD2. Germline V gene data show CDR1 as LGHNA and CDR2 as YSLEER. V gave up 0 bases and J gave up 2 bases; unmatched junction bases: 4. The CDR3 spans 16 residues. CDR3 sequence reads: CASSQDGGGLTDTQYF. The CDR3, as DNA: TGCGCCAGCAGCCAAGACGGGGGGGGCCTCACAGATACGCAGTATTTT.

By share, this clone ranks as medium-sized. The rearrangement links TRBV30 to TRBJ1-3, with D uncertain. CDR3 length: 12 residues. Germline V CDR1 and CDR2: GTSNPN, SVGIG (reference sequence). Trimming removed 4 bases from V and 1 base from J, with 5 bases in between. The CDR3 sequence: CAWKASGNTIYF. For the CDR3, the DNA is TGTGCCTGGAAGGCATCTGGAAACACCATATATTTT.

V gene TRBV4-3 combines with J gene TRBJ1-2; D is ambiguous. CDR1 is LGHNA and CDR2 is YSLEER in the germline V gene. The CDR3 totals 15 residues. Trimming removed 0 bases at V and 3 bases at J, with 11 bases between. The CDR3, as DNA: TGCGCCAGCAGCCAAGATAGGGCTACCCACTATGGCTACACCTTC. Its translation is CASSQDRATHYGYTF.

CDR3 residues: CASSEGSTDYQPQHF. CDR3 DNA: TGTGCCAGCAGTGAAGGCTCCACGGATTATCAGCCCCAGCATTTT. The genes are TRBV6-1 and TRBJ1-5; D is uncertain. The CDR3 spans 15 residues. Trimming shortened V by 1 base and J by 5 bases, and 12 bases separated the two germline ends. Germline V CDR1 and CDR2: MNHNS, SASEGT.

This clone was seen a few times. The chain links TRBV21-1 to TRBJ1-5; the table's D call of TRBD1 was not tested on the DNA. TRBV21-1 has pseudogene status. This CDR3 region has 13 residues. This CDR3 is CASSRTANQPQHF. The CDR3 region has the DNA TGTGCCAGCAGCCGGACAGCCAATCAGCCCCAGCATTTT.

The V gene is TRBV19, the J gene TRBJ1-2; 8 nucleotides match TRBD1. V gave up 5 bases and J gave up 5 bases; unmatched junction bases: 4. The germline V gene has CDR1 LNHDA and CDR2 SQIVND (reference sequence). The CDR3 loop spans 13 amino acids. This CDR3 is CASSLGQVYGYTF. The DNA for the CDR3 is TGTGCCAGTAGTCTGGGACAGGTGTATGGCTACACCTTC.

This clone was observed a few times. DNA for the CDR3: TGTGCCAGCAGCTTAGCAAGGGGCCCTAACTATGGCTACACCTTC. Protein sequence: CASSLARGPNYGYTF. V usage is TRBV7-9 and J usage is TRBJ1-2, with D perhaps TRBD1 (5 bases). The germline V gene encodes CDR1 SEHNR and CDR2 FQNEAQ (reference sequence). The CDR3 has 15 residues. The V end lost 0 bases, the J end lost 0 bases, and 8 bases lay between the germline ends.

V and J are TRBV4-1 and TRBJ1-1, with D uncertain. Trimming left V 3 bases short and J 6 bases short, with 14 bases between. Per the germline V gene, CDR1 is MGHRA and CDR2 is YSYEKL. The CDR3 has 14 amino acids. This chain's CDR3 is CASSHADSLPEAFF. The CDR3 DNA reads TGCGCCAGCAGCCATGCGGATTCTCTCCCTGAAGCTTTCTTT.

The J gene is TRBJ2-3, the V gene TRBV11-2, with 7 bases matching TRBD1. The CDR3 is made up of 15 amino acids. The germline V gene has CDR1 SGHAT and CDR2 FQNNGV. The trim removed 0 bases at V and 1 base at J, leaving 1 base unmatched. DNA for the CDR3: TGTGCCAGCAGCTTAGATGGGACAGGCACAGATACGCAGTATTTT. Protein sequence: CASSLDGTGTDTQYF.

This rearrangement joins TRBV25-1 to TRBJ1-1, with a possible D match to TRBD1 (5 bases). The germline CDR1 and CDR2 sequences are MGHDK and SYGVNS. The CDR3 consists of 14 residues. V was trimmed by 6 bases and J by 1 base, leaving 12 bases between them. CDR3 sequence reads: CASSPGASNTEAFF. The CDR3 DNA follows: TGTGCCAGCAGCCCCGGGGCCTCGAACACTGAAGCTTTCTTT.

Here the CDR3 reads CASSLTTPGQGEAFF. The CDR3 nucleotides are TGTGCCAGCAGTCTAACGACCCCGGGACAGGGAGAAGCTTTCTTT. This chain links TRBV6-1 with TRBJ1-1; 9 nucleotides match TRBD1. Trimming at V came to 5 bases and at J to 8 bases, leaving 12 bases not matched to a gene. Germline V gene lookup returns CDR1 MNHNS and CDR2 SASEGT. The CDR3 is made up of 15 amino acids.

This clone was observed a few times. The CDR3 coding sequence is TGCAGCGTTGAAAGCAGGTACACCGGGGAGCTGTTTTTT. Encoded protein: CSVESRYTGELFF. The chain combines TRBV29-1 with TRBJ2-2; D remains ambiguous. Germline lookup yields CDR1 SQVTM and CDR2 ANQGSEA. This CDR3 is built from 13 residues. Trimming cost V 2 bases and J 3 bases, with 7 bases left between them.

In its sample, this clone was seen a few times. The rearrangement uses TRBV7-3 and TRBJ2-7; D is unresolved. Germline V gene data show CDR1 as SGHTA and CDR2 as FQGTGA. This CDR3 is built from 13 residues. V lost 4 bases, J lost 2 bases, and 9 bases lay in between. CDR3 in DNA: TGTGCCAGCAGCTCACAAGAGGCCTACGAGCAGTACTTC. Translating it yields CASSSQEAYEQYF.

The V call is TRBV4-3, the J call TRBJ2-6; TRBD2 is a possible D gene (6 bases). Trimming removed 2 bases at V and 0 bases at J, with 11 bases between. This CDR3 has 17 residues. CDR1 and CDR2 (germline): LGHNA, YSLEER. The CDR3 loop is CASSQLTGVSGANVLTF. The CDR3 DNA reads as TGCGCCAGCAGCCAACTAACGGGAGTCTCTGGGGCCAACGTCCTGACTTTC.

This chain connects TRBV7-9 to TRBJ2-7; TRBD1 aligns across 8 bases. V was pared by 2 bases and J by 0 bases, with 9 bases of the junction left unmatched. There are 17 residues in the CDR3. Germline loops: CDR1 SEHNR, CDR2 FQNEAQ (reference sequence). CDR3 region: CASSLYTGGSSSYEQYF. The CDR3 DNA reads TGTGCCAGCAGCTTATACACAGGGGGGTCATCCTCCTACGAGCAGTACTTC.

This clone was counted a single time. J is TRBJ2-3 and V is TRBV5-6, with D tentatively TRBD2 (5 bases). The CDR3 runs 13 residues. V lost 1 base, J lost 6 bases, and 9 bases lay in between. Germline values: CDR1 SGHDT, CDR2 YYEEEE. The CDR3 DNA is TGTGCCAGCAGCTTGTGGACTGGGGATACGCAGTATTTT. Residues: CASSLWTGDTQYF.

The rearrangement uses TRBV29-1 and TRBJ1-2, with 9 bases aligning to TRBD1. CDR3 length equals 14 residues. The germline CDR1 and CDR2 sequences are SQVTM and ANQGSEA. J was trimmed by 8 bases and V by 4 bases; bases with no gene match: 11. CDR3 DNA: TGCAGCGTTGGCGACAGGGGGGAGATCTGGGGCTACACCTTC. Its protein product is CSVGDRGEIWGYTF.

The chain carries TRBV29-1 and TRBJ2-7, with 7 bases lining up with TRBD2. CDR1 and CDR2 (germline): SQVTM, ANQGSEA. This CDR3 spans 14 amino acids. After removal of 7 bases from V and 2 bases from J, the junction contained 11 bases not matched to a gene. The CDR3 protein is CSAAGEGRTYEQYF. For the CDR3, the DNA is TGCAGCGCTGCCGGGGAGGGGCGCACCTACGAGCAGTACTTC.

The V and J genes are TRBV6-5 and TRBJ2-1; TRBD2 is a possible D gene (5 bases). Trimming shortened V by 6 bases and J by 0 bases, and 12 bases separated the two germline ends. Germline V lookup: CDR1 MNHEY, CDR2 SVGAGI. CDR3 length: 15 amino acids. CDR3 sequence reads: CASSRSGSSYNEQFF. The CDR3 coding sequence is TGTGCCAGCAGCCGCTCGGGGAGCTCCTACAATGAGCAGTTCTTC.